This TCR beta chain was recorded in a study of blood T cells in healthy people across ages. Regarding the study as a whole: Higher diversity, along with more naive CD4+ cells, distinguished long-lived donors from aged donors. TCR beta diversity per million T cells fell roughly linearly with age.

This clonotype was found a few times. The antigen is undetermined. It was with a sample-barcoded 5' primer and a J-beta primer mix that a second PCR of about 7 to 12 cycles was run. Each cDNA molecule was tagged by a template-switch adaptor that had 12 random nucleotides. TCRdb re-analysed the 5' RACE reads in MiXCR, keeping a single row per CDR3 protein. The table lists about 1.4 million distinct CDR3 sequences, approximately 63% of them singletons. Germline CDR1 reads KGHDR; CDR2 reads SFDVKD. Trimming removed 0 bases from V and 5 bases from J, with 6 bases in between. This CDR3 is built from 14 residues. Extracted total RNA amounted to at least 5.5 micrograms for each sample.

Sequenced material: blood. The receptor was isolated from a man aged 18 to 29 in good health. This chain links TRBV24-1 with TRBJ2-2, with unresolved D. The CDR3 protein is CATSDLLGTGELFF. In nucleotides, the CDR3 is TGTGCCACCAGTGATTTGCTGGGGACCGGGGAGCTGTTTTTT.